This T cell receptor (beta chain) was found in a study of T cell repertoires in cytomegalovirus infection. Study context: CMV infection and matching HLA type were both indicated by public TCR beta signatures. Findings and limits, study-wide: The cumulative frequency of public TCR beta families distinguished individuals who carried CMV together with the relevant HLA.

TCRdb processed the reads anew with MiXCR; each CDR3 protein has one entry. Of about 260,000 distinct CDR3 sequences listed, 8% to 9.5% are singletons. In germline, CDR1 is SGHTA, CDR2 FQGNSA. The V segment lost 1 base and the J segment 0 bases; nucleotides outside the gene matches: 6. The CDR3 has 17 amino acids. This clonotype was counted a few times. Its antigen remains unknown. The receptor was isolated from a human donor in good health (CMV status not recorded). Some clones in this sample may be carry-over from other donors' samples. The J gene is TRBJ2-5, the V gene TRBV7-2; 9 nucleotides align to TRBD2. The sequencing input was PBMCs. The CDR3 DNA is TGTGCCAGCAGCTTAGGCGGCGGGGGGGCCAACCAAGAGACCCAGTACTTC. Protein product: CASSLGGGGANQETQYF.